This T cell receptor beta chain was captured by sequencing in a study of OX40 agonist ivuxolimab in advanced cancers. About the research overall: Patients took ivuxolimab, an agonistic anti-OX40 (CD134) antibody. Study findings and constraints: Antigen targets of the expanded peripheral T cells went undetermined.

The germline V gene encodes CDR1 LNHDA and CDR2 SQIVND (reference sequence). V lost 3 bases and J 6 bases, leaving 7 bases between the germline ends. The length of the CDR3 is 12 residues. Method: immunoSEQ multiplex PCR; TCRdb's copy keeps in-frame clones and lacks some. The sample includes around 29,000 clones, approximately 90% of them seen just once. This clone was recorded once. Its target is not known. The chain joins TRBV19 to TRBJ2-3; maybe TRBD2 (6 bases). The TCR sequence derives from an adult with an advanced solid tumor such as melanoma, head and neck, liver or kidney cancer. The starting material was CD4+ or CD8+ T cells sorted from blood, obtained in a trial of the OX40 agonist ivuxolimab. The CDR3 loop reads CASSMDYDTQYF. CDR3 sequence (DNA): TGTGCCAGTAGTATGGACTACGATACGCAGTATTTT.